This T cell receptor beta chain was recorded in a study of blood T cell repertoires in COVID-19. Original processing notes: Amplifying reference gene primers gave estimates of nucleated cell counts. The protocol was immunoSEQ multiplex PCR, while the TCRdb copy is restricted to in-frame clones and leaves out a portion. V, J and clone size were drawn from that table, and D and trimming were deduced from the DNA. The sample records 90,000 to 100,000 clones, about 85% being singletons. V was clipped by 5 bases and J by 0 bases; unmatched bases: 12. CDR3 size: 18 residues. Germline CDR1 SEHNR, CDR2 FQNEAQ (reference sequence).

Sequenced: peripheral blood. The receptor's source is an older man with acute or convalescent COVID-19. This sequence joins TRBV7-9 and TRBJ1-3; 8 bases fit TRBD1. CDR3 sequence reads: CASSPSNVQGASGNTIYF. CDR3 coding DNA: TGTGCCAGCAGCCCCTCGAATGTGCAGGGGGCCTCTGGAAACACCATATATTTT.